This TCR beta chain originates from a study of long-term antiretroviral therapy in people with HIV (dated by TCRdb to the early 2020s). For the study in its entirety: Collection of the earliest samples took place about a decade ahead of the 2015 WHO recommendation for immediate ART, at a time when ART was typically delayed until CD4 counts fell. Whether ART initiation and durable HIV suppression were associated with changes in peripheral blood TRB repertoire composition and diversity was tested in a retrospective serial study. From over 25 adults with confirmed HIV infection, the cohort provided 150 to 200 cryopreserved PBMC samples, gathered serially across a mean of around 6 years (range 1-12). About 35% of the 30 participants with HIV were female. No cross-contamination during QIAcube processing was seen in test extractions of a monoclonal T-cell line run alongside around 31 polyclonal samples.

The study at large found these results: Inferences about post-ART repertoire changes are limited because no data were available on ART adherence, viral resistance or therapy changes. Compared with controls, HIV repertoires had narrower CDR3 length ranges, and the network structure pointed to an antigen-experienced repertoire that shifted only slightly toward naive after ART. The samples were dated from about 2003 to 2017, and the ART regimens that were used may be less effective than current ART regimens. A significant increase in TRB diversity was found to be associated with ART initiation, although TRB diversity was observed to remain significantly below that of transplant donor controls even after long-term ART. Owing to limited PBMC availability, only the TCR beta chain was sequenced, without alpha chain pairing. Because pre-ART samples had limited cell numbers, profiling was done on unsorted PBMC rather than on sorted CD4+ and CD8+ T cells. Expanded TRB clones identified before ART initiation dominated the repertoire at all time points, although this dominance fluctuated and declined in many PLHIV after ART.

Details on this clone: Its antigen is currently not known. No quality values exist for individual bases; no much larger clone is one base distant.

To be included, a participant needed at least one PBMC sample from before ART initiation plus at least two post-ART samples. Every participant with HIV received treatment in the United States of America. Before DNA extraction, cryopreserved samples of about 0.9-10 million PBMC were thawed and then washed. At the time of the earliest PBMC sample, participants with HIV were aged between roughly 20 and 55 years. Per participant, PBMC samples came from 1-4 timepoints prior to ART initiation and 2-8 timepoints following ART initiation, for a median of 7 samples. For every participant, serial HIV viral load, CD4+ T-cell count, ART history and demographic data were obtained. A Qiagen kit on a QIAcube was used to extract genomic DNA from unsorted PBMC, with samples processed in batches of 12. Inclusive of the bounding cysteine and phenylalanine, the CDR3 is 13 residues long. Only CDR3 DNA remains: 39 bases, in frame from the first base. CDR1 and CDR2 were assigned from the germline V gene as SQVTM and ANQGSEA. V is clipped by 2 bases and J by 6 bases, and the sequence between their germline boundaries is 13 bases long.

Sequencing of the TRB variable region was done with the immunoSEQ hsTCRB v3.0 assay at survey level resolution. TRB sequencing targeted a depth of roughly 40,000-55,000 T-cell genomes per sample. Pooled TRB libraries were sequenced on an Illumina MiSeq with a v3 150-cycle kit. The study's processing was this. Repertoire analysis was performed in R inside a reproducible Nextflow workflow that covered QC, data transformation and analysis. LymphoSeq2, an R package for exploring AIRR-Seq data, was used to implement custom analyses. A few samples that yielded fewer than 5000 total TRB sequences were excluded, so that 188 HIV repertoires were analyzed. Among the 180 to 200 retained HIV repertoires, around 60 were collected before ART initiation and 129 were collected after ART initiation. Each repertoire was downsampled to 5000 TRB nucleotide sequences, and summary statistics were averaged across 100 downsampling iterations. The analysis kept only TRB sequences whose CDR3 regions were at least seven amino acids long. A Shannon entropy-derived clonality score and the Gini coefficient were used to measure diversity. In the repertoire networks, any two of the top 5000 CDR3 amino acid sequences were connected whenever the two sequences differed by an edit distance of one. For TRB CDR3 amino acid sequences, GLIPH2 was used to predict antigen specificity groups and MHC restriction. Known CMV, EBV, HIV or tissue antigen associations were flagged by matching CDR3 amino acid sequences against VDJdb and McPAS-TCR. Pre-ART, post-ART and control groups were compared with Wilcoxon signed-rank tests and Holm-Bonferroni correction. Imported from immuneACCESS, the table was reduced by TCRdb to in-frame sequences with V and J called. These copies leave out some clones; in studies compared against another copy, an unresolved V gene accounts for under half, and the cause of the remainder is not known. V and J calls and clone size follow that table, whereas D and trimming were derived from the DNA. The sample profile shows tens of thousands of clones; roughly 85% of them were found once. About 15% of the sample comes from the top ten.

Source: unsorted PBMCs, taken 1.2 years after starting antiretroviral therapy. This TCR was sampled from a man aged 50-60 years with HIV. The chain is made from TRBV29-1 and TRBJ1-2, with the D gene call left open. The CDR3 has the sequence CSVETLRRDGYTF. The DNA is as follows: TGCAGCGTTGAAACCCTAAGGCGAGATGGCTACACCTTC.